The 17 T cell receptor beta chains given below trace back to one sample, sequenced in a study of blood T cell repertoires in COVID-19 (dated by TCRdb to 2020 to 2022). Libraries were built with the immunoSEQ multiplex PCR assay. TCRdb holds this immuneACCESS table with in-frame rearrangements only. Some clones are missing; in checked studies, unresolved V genes explain under half, and the rest has no known cause. This sample lists fewer than 120,000 clones; over 60% were detected once. The top ten clonotypes cover less than 4% of the sample. The sequenced sample was peripheral blood. The source is a woman older than 75 with acute or convalescent COVID-19.

The genes are TRBV18 and TRBJ2-5; 13 bases map to TRBD2. The V gene end was trimmed by 3 bases and the J gene end by 3 bases; junction bases not matched to a gene: 1. Germline CDR1 is KGHSH and CDR2 is LQKENI. The CDR3 extends over 15 amino acids. CDR3 sequence reads: CASSPGLAGKETQYF. The CDR3 DNA is TGTGCCAGCTCACCGGGACTAGCGGGAAAAGAGACCCAGTACTTC.

This sequence joins TRBV27 and TRBJ2-7; TRBD2 matches 8 bases. CDR1 and CDR2 from the germline V gene are MNHEY and SMNVEV (reference sequence). V was clipped by 5 bases and J by 4 bases; unmatched bases: 7. The CDR3 loop spans 14 amino acids. The CDR3 region has the DNA TGTGCCAGCAGTGGTCTGGCGGGAGGTTACGAGCAGTACTTC. Encoded protein: CASSGLAGGYEQYF.

The chain carries TRBV5-1 and TRBJ1-5; D possibly corresponds to TRBD1 (6 bases). The CDR3 totals 14 residues. Trimming pared 0 bases from V and 6 bases from J, leaving 10 bases between. The V gene's germline CDR1 is SGHRS and CDR2 YFSETQ. The CDR3 DNA reads as TGCGCCAGCAGCTTGGGGACAGCGGCTCAGCCCCAGCATTTT. This sequence encodes CASSLGTAAQPQHF.

The chain links TRBV3-1 (or the pseudogene TRBV3-2) to TRBJ1-1; possibly TRBD1 for D (5 bases). The germline gives CDR1 LGHDT, CDR2 YNNKEL (reference sequence). The V end was cut by 4 bases, the J end by 1 base, with 16 bases between. CDR3 length: 16 amino acids. CDR3 sequence: CASSPGPTSPNTEAFF. CDR3 nucleotide sequence: TGTGCCAGCAGCCCAGGGCCCACCTCACCGAACACTGAAGCTTTCTTT.

This clone was counted only a few times. The chain is built from TRBV5-5 and TRBJ1-4; D is unclear. The V gene's germline CDR1 is SGHKS and CDR2 YYEKEE (reference sequence). There are 15 residues in the CDR3. V was shortened by 0 bases and J by 2 bases, with 8 bases between the two germline ends. Written as DNA, the CDR3 is TGTGCCAGCAGCTTGGCGGGAGGGACTAATGAAAAACTGTTTTTT. Translated, it gives CASSLAGGTNEKLFF.

This clone was counted once. The rearrangement uses TRBV7-2 and TRBJ1-5; D unresolved. V was shortened by 5 bases and J by 7 bases, with 18 bases between the two germline ends. Germline CDR1 SGHTA, CDR2 FQGNSA. CDR3 length: 15 residues. CDR3 sequence (DNA): TGTGCCAGCAGCCAAGTAGTCTCGGCGGGGCAGCCCCAGCATTTT. Translation: CASSQVVSAGQPQHF.

The gene calls are TRBV19 and TRBJ1-1; possibly TRBD1 for D (6 bases). V was shortened by 3 bases and J by 9 bases, with 11 bases between the two germline ends. The CDR3 is 12 residues long. Per the germline V gene, CDR1 is LNHDA and CDR2 is SQIVND (reference sequence). In DNA, the CDR3 is TGTGCCAGTAGTATCCCGCAGGGGCAAGCTTTCTTT. Translating gives CASSIPQGQAFF.

This clone showed up just a few times. The rearrangement uses TRBV10-2 and TRBJ2-7; the match to TRBD1 covers 9 bases. The V gene's germline CDR1 is WSHSY and CDR2 SAAADI. This CDR3 comprises 13 residues. The V gene end was trimmed by 8 bases and the J gene end by 0 bases; junction bases not matched to a gene: 2. As DNA, the CDR3 is TGCGCCAGCCGGGACAGGGACTCCTACGAGCAGTACTTC. Its translation: CASRDRDSYEQYF.

J is TRBJ2-7 and V is TRBV2, with a weak D call TRBD1 (6 bases). The length of the CDR3 is 12 residues. Trimming removed 9 bases from V and 2 bases from J, with 11 bases in between. The germline CDR1 and CDR2 sequences are SNHLY and FYNNEI. CDR3 coding DNA: TGTGCCAGAGGGACACCAACCTACGAGCAGTACTTC. Its translation is CARGTPTYEQYF.

This clone has just a few counts. The chain combines TRBV6-6 with TRBJ2-7; unclear D gene. This CDR3 has 13 residues. Trimming took off 8 bases at V and 7 bases at J, with 18 bases between the two ends. CDR1 is MNHNY, CDR2 SVGAGI, per germline (reference sequence). The CDR3 DNA reads TGTGCCAGCGGGTCTGGCTGGGCCCGGGAGCAGTACTTC. This sequence encodes CASGSGWAREQYF.

This clone was recorded only once. CDR3 sequence reads: CASSLVQGQNEKLFF. As DNA, the CDR3 is TGTGCCAGCAGCTTGGTCCAGGGGCAAAATGAAAAACTGTTTTTT. The V call is TRBV5-4, the J call TRBJ1-4; D possibly corresponds to TRBD1 (6 bases). V gave up 0 bases and J gave up 5 bases, with 11 bases separating them. The CDR3 covers 15 residues. Germline CDR1 SGHNT, CDR2 YYREEE (reference sequence).

The sample holds a few counts of this clone. The rearrangement joins TRBV10-1 to TRBJ2-1, with D tentatively TRBD2 (5 bases). This CDR3 is 14 amino acids long. Trimming removed 5 bases from V and 3 bases from J, with 11 bases in between. CDR1 is WNHNN and CDR2 is SYGVQD in the germline V gene (reference sequence). CDR3 sequence reads: CASSPDGIYNEQFF. CDR3 nucleotides: TGCGCCAGCAGTCCAGACGGGATCTACAATGAGCAGTTCTTC.

This sequence joins TRBV18 and TRBJ2-7; TRBD2 might be the D (5 bases). Looked up from germline, CDR1 is KGHSH and CDR2 is LQKENI. With 3 bases removed from V and 7 bases from J, the gap between germline ends came to 13 bases. The CDR3 is made up of 13 amino acids. The CDR3 DNA is TGTGCCAGCTCACCTCGGGATTCATTGGAGCAGTACTTC. This codes for CASSPRDSLEQYF.

V usage is TRBV2 and J usage is TRBJ2-1; D may be TRBD2 (5 bases). Germline assignment: CDR1 SNHLY and CDR2 FYNNEI. This CDR3 has 14 amino acids. The V gene lost 5 bases and the J gene lost 8 bases, with 16 bases spanning the gap. The CDR3 protein is CASSPGLRTYEQFF. CDR3 nucleotides: TGTGCCAGCAGTCCAGGACTCCGTACATATGAGCAGTTCTTC.

This sequence joins TRBV5-1 and TRBJ2-2; 8 nucleotides agree with TRBD1. With V trimmed by 1 base and J by 4 bases, 6 bases remained unmatched. CDR3 length: 16 amino acids. Germline-derived CDR1 and CDR2 are SGHRS and YFSETQ. DNA of the CDR3: TGCGCCAGCAGCTTGTTCCAGGGGGCGGTCACCGGGGAGCTGTTTTTT. This codes for CASSLFQGAVTGELFF.

The chain joins TRBV7-6 to TRBJ2-6; a weak D match, TRBD2 (6 bases). The V gene's germline CDR1 is SGHVS and CDR2 FNYEAQ. This CDR3 contains 18 residues. V lost 0 bases and J 0 bases, leaving 12 bases between the germline ends. For the CDR3, the DNA is TGTGCCAGCAGCTTAGCGTCTAGCGTCGGCTCTGGGGCCAACGTCCTGACTTTC. Its translation is CASSLASSVGSGANVLTF.

The genes are TRBV29-1 and TRBJ2-3; the match to TRBD2 covers 8 bases. Germline assignment: CDR1 SQVTM and CDR2 ANQGSEA. The CDR3 is 14 amino acids. The V gene end was trimmed by 7 bases and the J gene end by 2 bases; junction bases not matched to a gene: 8. The CDR3 DNA sequence: TGCAGCGCCCCCTCAGCGGGGGCCACAGATACGCAGTATTTT. Translating gives CSAPSAGATDTQYF.